This T cell receptor (beta chain) was retrieved from a study of identifying expanded T cells in peripheral blood. General study results and limits: Technical replicates showed approximately 1.2 changed clones; approximately 2 weeks around 15; four weeks 19. Roughly two-week clone count variance significantly increased as total template count grew.

The CDR3 is 13 amino acids. Trimming took 3 bases from V and 2 from J, leaving 6 bases between them. Germline lookup yields CDR1 KGHSH and CDR2 LQKENI. Sequenced by immunoSEQ multiplex PCR; TCRdb stores in-frame clones only, minus some. The data show some 90,000 clones, with approximately 84% seen just once and approximately 5.6% held by the top ten. On this clone: Its antigen is as yet unknown.

Healthy donors had no documented immune events, such as infections, while sampled. The material sequenced was blood. The sequence came from a person between 18 and 70 years old in good health. The V call is TRBV18, the J call TRBJ2-3, with unresolved D. The CDR3 spells CASSPSHTDTQYF. The CDR3 nucleotides are TGTGCCAGCTCACCGAGCCACACAGATACGCAGTATTTT.